These 25 T cell receptor beta chains were all obtained from the same sample, sequenced in a study of T cells after yellow fever vaccination. TCRdb redid the calling of the 5' RACE reads with MiXCR, one entry per CDR3 protein. The data show about 340,000 distinct CDR3 sequences, 12% seen once. The source material was CD4+ T cells sorted from PBMCs, sampled 15 days after the yellow fever booster vaccination. The receptors originated from a man between 18 and 29 years old who received the YFV17D yellow fever vaccine.

This clonotype occurred a few times. The J gene is TRBJ2-3, the V gene TRBV4-1, with D possibly TRBD1 on 5 matching bases. The V end was cut by 3 bases, the J end by 2 bases, with 12 bases between. There are 15 residues in the CDR3. The germline gives CDR1 MGHRA, CDR2 YSYEKL. CDR3 coding DNA: TGCGCCAGCAGCCACCAGGGTTCGGCCACAGATACGCAGTATTTT. It specifies CASSHQGSATDTQYF.

The chain couples TRBV30 to TRBJ2-1, with 8 positions matching TRBD1. Germline values: CDR1 GTSNPN, CDR2 SVGIG (reference sequence). V was pared by 1 base and J by 4 bases, with 6 bases of the junction left unmatched. The CDR3 contains 15 residues. As DNA, the CDR3 is TGTGCCTGGAGTGGACAGGGGCGGAGGTACAATGAGCAGTTCTTC. It specifies CAWSGQGRRYNEQFF.

This clonotype was recorded at least ten times. This chain joins TRBV5-1 and TRBJ1-1; 7 nucleotides align to TRBD1. Germline values: CDR1 SGHRS, CDR2 YFSETQ. CDR3 length: 14 amino acids. J was trimmed by 8 bases and V by 7 bases; bases with no gene match: 14. The CDR3 DNA follows: TGCGCCAGCGGATCCTCCCAGGGACAGCTCGAAGCTTTCTTT. It specifies CASGSSQGQLEAFF.

The chain employs TRBV7-9 and TRBJ2-5; TRBD1 matches at 10 bases. With 5 bases clipped from V and 5 bases from J, the junction kept 8 bases outside the gene matches. Looked up from germline, CDR1 is SEHNR and CDR2 is FQNEAQ (reference sequence). This CDR3 is 15 amino acids long. This chain's CDR3 is CASSDGTGAGETQYF. The CDR3 DNA reads as TGTGCCAGCAGCGACGGGACAGGGGCTGGGGAGACCCAGTACTTC.

This clonotype was detected only a few times. This chain connects TRBV4-2 to TRBJ2-1; a weak D match, TRBD1 (6 bases). Germline assignment: CDR1 LGHNA and CDR2 YNFKEQ. The CDR3 is 15 residues long. Trimming removed 0 bases at V and 6 bases at J, with 12 bases between. CDR3 sequence reads: CASSQEQGGGNEQFF. The CDR3 coding sequence is TGTGCCAGCAGCCAAGAACAGGGTGGAGGCAATGAGCAGTTCTTC.

This clonotype appeared many times. The chain uses TRBV20-1 and TRBJ2-1; 8 bases are shared with TRBD2. Germline V lookup: CDR1 DFQATT, CDR2 SNEGSKA (reference sequence). This CDR3 comprises 17 residues. J lost 9 bases, V lost 0 bases, and 16 bases had no gene match. Here the CDR3 DNA reads TGCAGTGCTAGAGATCGTCTCCGGTCGGGGGGGCACAGTGAGCAGTTCTTC. Its protein product is CSARDRLRSGGHSEQFF.

The chain uses TRBV20-1 and TRBJ1-4; TRBD1 matches 7 bases. The CDR3 spans 14 residues. CDR1 and CDR2 (germline): DFQATT, SNEGSKA (reference sequence). The V gene end was trimmed by 6 bases and the J gene end by 8 bases; junction bases not matched to a gene: 12. The CDR3 protein is CSAPDRVRGEKLFF. The CDR3 DNA follows: TGCAGTGCACCAGACAGGGTCCGGGGGGAAAAACTGTTTTTT.

There are many counts of this clonotype. The chain joins TRBV6-1 to TRBJ2-7; a weak D match, TRBD2 (6 bases). The CDR3 is 14 amino acids. From germline, CDR1 is MNHNS and CDR2 SASEGT. With 2 bases removed from V and 1 base from J, the gap between germline ends came to 9 bases. CDR3 in DNA: TGTGCCAGCAGTGAACTGGCGGGGTCCTACGAGCAGTACGTC. It translates to CASSELAGSYEQYV.

This clonotype appeared a few times. The chain has TRBV9 and TRBJ2-3, with D uncertain. With 0 bases removed from V and 0 bases from J, the gap between germline ends came to 8 bases. This CDR3 is 15 amino acids long. Germline assignment: CDR1 SGDLS and CDR2 YYNGEE. CDR3 in amino acids: CASSVAITSTDTQYF. In nucleotides, the CDR3 is TGTGCCAGCAGCGTAGCAATTACTAGCACAGATACGCAGTATTTT.

The rearrangement links TRBV15 to TRBJ2-3; D is uncertain. Between the trimmed V and J ends, which lost 0 bases and 0 bases, there was a span of 10 bases. The germline V gene has CDR1 LNHNV and CDR2 YYDKDF (reference sequence). The CDR3 extends over 16 amino acids. This chain's CDR3 is CATSRDQLGSTDTQYF. CDR3 nucleotide sequence: TGTGCCACCAGCAGAGATCAGTTAGGGAGCACAGATACGCAGTATTTT. The full variable domain, rest sourced from reference TRBV15 and TRBJ2-3, is DAMVIQNPRYQVTQFGKPVTLSCSQTLNHNVMYWYQQKSSQAPKLLFHYYDKDFNNEADTPDNFQSRRPNTSFCFLDIRSPGLGDTAMYLCATSRDQLGSTDTQYFGPGTRLTVL.

The chain employs TRBV11-3 and TRBJ2-3, with 8 bases that match TRBD2. With V trimmed by 4 bases and J by 4 bases, 10 bases remained unmatched. The CDR3 is 16 residues long. Germline lookup yields CDR1 SGHNT and CDR2 YENEEA. The CDR3 sequence is CASSYSGAIGADTQYF. CDR3 bases: TGTGCCAGCAGCTATAGCGGGGCGATTGGCGCAGATACGCAGTATTTT. Drawing the rest from reference TRBV11-3 and TRBJ2-3, the complete variable domain is EAGVVQSPRYKIIEKKQPVAFWCNPISGHNTLYWYLQNLGQGPELLIRYENEEAVDDSQLPKDRFSAERLKGVDSTLKIQPAELGDSAVYLCASSYSGAIGADTQYFGPGTRLTVL.

In regard to this clonotype: It may be a read error: a sequence one base away is much more abundant. V usage is TRBV20-1 and J usage is TRBJ2-7; 9 bases agree with TRBD2. The CDR3 has 13 residues. Unmatched junction bases numbered 9, after V lost 5 bases and J lost 7 bases. The V gene's germline CDR1 is DFQATT and CDR2 SNEGSKA (reference sequence). The CDR3 is CSAPIAGVLEQYF. DNA of the CDR3: TGCAGTGCTCCAATAGCGGGGGTGTTAGAGCAGTACTTC.

This clonotype has just a few counts. The genes are TRBV10-3 and TRBJ2-1; D is possibly TRBD1 (6 bases). The CDR3 is made up of 13 amino acids. V lost 6 bases and J 9 bases, leaving 15 bases between the germline ends. Germline assignment: CDR1 ENHRY and CDR2 SYGVKD. CDR3 region: CAIRGHQRREQFF. As DNA, the CDR3 is TGTGCCATCAGGGGACACCAGAGGCGTGAGCAGTTCTTC.

The chain is built from TRBV7-6 and TRBJ1-1; D might be TRBD1 (5 bases). V dropped 4 bases and J dropped 3 bases, with 12 bases sitting between them. CDR3 length: 14 amino acids. From germline, CDR1 is SGHVS and CDR2 FNYEAQ. The CDR3 loop is CASSSRPGDTEAFF. The CDR3 bases are TGTGCCAGCAGCTCCCGCCCGGGGGACACTGAAGCTTTCTTT.

The gene calls are TRBV5-1 and TRBJ1-4; D is perhaps TRBD1 (5 bases). V gave up 4 bases and J gave up 7 bases, with 11 bases separating them. In germline, CDR1 is SGHRS, CDR2 YFSETQ. The CDR3 length is 13 residues. Written as DNA, the CDR3 is TGCGCCAGCAGCCTAGGGACCACTGAAAAACTGTTTTTT. Its protein product is CASSLGTTEKLFF.

The chain links TRBV7-2 to TRBJ2-5; D gene unclear. V was trimmed by 6 bases and J by 5 bases, leaving 13 bases between them. The germline gives CDR1 SGHTA, CDR2 FQGNSA. The CDR3 covers 13 residues. The CDR3 sequence is CASSAPVLETQYF. The CDR3 nucleotides read TGTGCCAGCAGTGCACCCGTCCTGGAGACCCAGTACTTC. Variable domain in full (rest from reference TRBV7-2 and TRBJ2-5): GAGVSQSPSNKVTEKGKDVELRCDPISGHTALYWYRQSLGQGLEFLIYFQGNSAPDKSGLPSDRFSAERTGGSVSTLTIQRTQQEDSAVYLCASSAPVLETQYFGPGTRLLVL.

This clonotype has just a few counts. Written as DNA, the CDR3 is TGCAGTGCCAGGGACGGCAGGGGTGTATCTAACGAGCAGTACTTC. This gives the protein CSARDGRGVSNEQYF. This rearrangement joins TRBV20-1 to TRBJ2-7; a weak D match, TRBD1 (6 bases). V was clipped by 6 bases and J by 5 bases, with 23 bases between them. The CDR3 loop spans 15 amino acids. From germline, CDR1 is DFQATT and CDR2 SNEGSKA (reference sequence).

This clonotype has a count of ten or more. The rearrangement uses TRBV7-2 and TRBJ2-6; 7 bases match TRBD2. The germline V gene has CDR1 SGHTA and CDR2 FQGNSA. The CDR3 has 16 residues. The junction had 0 bases not matched to a gene; V was cut back by 1 base and J by 0 bases. Written as DNA, the CDR3 is TGTGCCAGCAGCTTAGGCGGGAGCTCTGGGGCCAACGTCCTGACTTTC. As protein: CASSLGGSSGANVLTF.

The table lists this clonotype with a few counts. This CDR3 is CASSYSWTASFWPQHF. CDR3 nucleotide sequence: TGTGCCAGCAGTTACTCCTGGACGGCATCCTTCTGGCCCCAGCATTTT. V gene TRBV6-2 or TRBV6-3 combines with J gene TRBJ1-5; unclear D gene. V dropped 0 bases and J dropped 9 bases, with 18 bases sitting between them. Germline V lookup: CDR1 MNHEY, CDR2 SVGEGT. CDR3 length: 16 residues.

The table lists this clonotype with a few counts. The J gene is TRBJ1-2, the V gene TRBV9; D not certain. Germline V gives CDR1 SGDLS, CDR2 YYNGEE. Trimming removed 0 bases at V and 8 bases at J, with 11 bases between. This CDR3 is 13 amino acids long. The CDR3: CASSVDVGSGYTF. The CDR3 DNA is TGTGCCAGCAGCGTAGATGTGGGGAGCGGCTACACCTTC.

The chain employs TRBV18 and TRBJ1-1, with D unclear. Germline V gene lookup returns CDR1 KGHSH and CDR2 LQKENI. V lost 3 bases to trimming and J lost 4 bases, with 9 bases between them. This CDR3 has 13 amino acids. CDR3 sequence: CASSPRHGTEAFF. In nucleotides, the CDR3 is TGTGCCAGCTCACCGAGACATGGCACTGAAGCTTTCTTT.

J is TRBJ1-6 and V is TRBV9; the D gene is possibly TRBD1 (5 bases). CDR1 is SGDLS, CDR2 YYNGEE, per germline. V shed 3 bases and J shed 4 bases, with 8 bases lying between them. The length of the CDR3 is 14 residues. The CDR3 region is CASSAGLYNSPLHF. CDR3 nucleotides: TGTGCCAGCAGCGCGGGACTTTATAATTCACCCCTCCACTTT.

The chain joins TRBV7-2 to TRBJ2-7; no clear D gene. The germline V gene encodes CDR1 SGHTA and CDR2 FQGNSA. Trimming left V 1 base short and J 4 bases short, with 17 bases between. This CDR3 has 16 amino acids. The CDR3 DNA follows: TGTGCCAGCAGCTTAGTAGGGAAAGGGCAGTCGTACGAGCAGTACTTC. Residues: CASSLVGKGQSYEQYF.

This clonotype was seen many times. The chain joins TRBV12-3 or TRBV12-4 to TRBJ2-6; D gene uncertain. CDR3 length equals 14 residues. Trimming pared 6 bases from V and 2 bases from J, leaving 8 bases between. This CDR3 is CASRSTAGANVLTF. CDR3 sequence (DNA): TGTGCCAGCAGGAGCACAGCTGGGGCCAACGTCCTGACTTTC.

This sequence joins TRBV3-1 and TRBJ2-7; TRBD2 agrees at 12 bases. This CDR3 is 17 amino acids long. Germline-derived CDR1 and CDR2 are LGHDT and YNNKEL (reference sequence). J lost 3 bases, V lost 4 bases, and 10 bases had no gene match. Here the CDR3 DNA reads TGTGCCAGCAGCCCTAGACTAGCGGGGGCTGAATTCTACGAGCAGTACTTC. Translating gives CASSPRLAGAEFYEQYF.